This T cell receptor (beta chain) was identified in a study of T cells and copy number aberrations in small-cell lung cancer. V was cut by 0 bases and J by 3 bases, with 6 bases left in between. The CDR3 is 14 residues long. The V gene's germline CDR1 is KGHSH and CDR2 LQKENI. Assay used: immunoSEQ multiplex PCR; TCRdb lists only in-frame clones, some missing. The sample records 6,000 to 7,500 clones, approximately 80% being singletons. The rearrangement joins TRBV18 to TRBJ1-5; the D is unclear. This TCR derives from a woman aged 45 to 65 with small cell lung cancer. The sequenced sample was normal tissue next to the tumor. The chain's CDR3 is CASSPPGNNQPQHF. CDR3 in DNA: TGTGCCAGCTCACCACCAGGCAACAATCAGCCCCAGCATTTT.